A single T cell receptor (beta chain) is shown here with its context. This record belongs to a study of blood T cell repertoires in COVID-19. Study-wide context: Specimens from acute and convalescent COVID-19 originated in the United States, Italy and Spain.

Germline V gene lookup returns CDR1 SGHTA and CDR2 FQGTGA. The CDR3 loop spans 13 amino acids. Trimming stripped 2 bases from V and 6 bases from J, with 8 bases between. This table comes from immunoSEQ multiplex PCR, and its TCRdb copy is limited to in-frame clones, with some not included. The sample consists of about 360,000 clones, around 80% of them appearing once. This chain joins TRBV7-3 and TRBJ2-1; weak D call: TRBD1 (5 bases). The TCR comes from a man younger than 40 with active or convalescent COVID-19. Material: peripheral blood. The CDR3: CASSLGAGNEQFF. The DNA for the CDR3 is TGTGCCAGCAGCTTAGGGGCCGGCAATGAGCAGTTCTTC. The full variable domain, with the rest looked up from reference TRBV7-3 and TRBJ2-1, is GAGVSQTPSNKVTEKGKYVELRCDPISGHTALYWYRQSLGQGPEFLIYFQGTGAADDSGLPNDRFFAVRPEGSVSTLKIQRTERGDSAVYLCASSLGAGNEQFFGPGTRLTVL.